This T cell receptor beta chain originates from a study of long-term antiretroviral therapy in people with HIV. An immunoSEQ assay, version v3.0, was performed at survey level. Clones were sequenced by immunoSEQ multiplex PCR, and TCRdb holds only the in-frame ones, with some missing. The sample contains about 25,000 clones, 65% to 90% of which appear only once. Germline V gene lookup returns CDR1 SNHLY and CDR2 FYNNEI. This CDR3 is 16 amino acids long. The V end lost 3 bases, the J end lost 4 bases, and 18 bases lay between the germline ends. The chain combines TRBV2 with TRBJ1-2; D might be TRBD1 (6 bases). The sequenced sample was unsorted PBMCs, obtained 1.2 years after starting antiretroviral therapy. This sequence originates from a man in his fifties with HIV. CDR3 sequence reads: CASSDYTTGLSYGYTF. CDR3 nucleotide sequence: TGTGCCAGCAGTGACTACACCACAGGGCTTTCCTATGGCTACACCTTC.